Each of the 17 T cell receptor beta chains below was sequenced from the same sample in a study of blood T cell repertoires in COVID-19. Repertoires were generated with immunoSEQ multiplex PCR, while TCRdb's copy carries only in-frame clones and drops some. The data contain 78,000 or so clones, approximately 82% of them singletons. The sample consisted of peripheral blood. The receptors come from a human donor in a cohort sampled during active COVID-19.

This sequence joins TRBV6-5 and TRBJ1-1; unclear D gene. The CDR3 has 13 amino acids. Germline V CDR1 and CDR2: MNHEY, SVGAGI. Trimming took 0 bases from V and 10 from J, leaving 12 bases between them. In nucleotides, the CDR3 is TGTGCCAGCAGTTACTCTCCGGACCGGGGAGCTTTCTTT. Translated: CASSYSPDRGAFF.

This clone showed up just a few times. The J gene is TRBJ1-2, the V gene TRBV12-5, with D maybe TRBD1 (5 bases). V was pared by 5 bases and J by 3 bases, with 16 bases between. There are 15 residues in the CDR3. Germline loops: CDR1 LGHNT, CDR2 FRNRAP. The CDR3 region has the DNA TGTGCTAGTGGTACTCCGGAGGGACTCGACTATGGCTACACCTTC. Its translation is CASGTPEGLDYGYTF.

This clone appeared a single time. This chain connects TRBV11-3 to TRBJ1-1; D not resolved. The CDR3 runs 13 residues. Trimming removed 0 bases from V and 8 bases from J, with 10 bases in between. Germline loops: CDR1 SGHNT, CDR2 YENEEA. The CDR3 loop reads CASSLDAVVEAFF. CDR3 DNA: TGTGCCAGCAGCTTAGATGCGGTCGTCGAAGCTTTCTTT.

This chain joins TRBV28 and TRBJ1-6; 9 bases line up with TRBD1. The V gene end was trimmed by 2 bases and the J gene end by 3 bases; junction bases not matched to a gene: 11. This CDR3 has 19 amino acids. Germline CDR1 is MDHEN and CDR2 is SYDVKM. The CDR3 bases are TGTGCCAGCAGTTTAGGGTCCCGGGACAGGGATTACTATAATTCACCCCTCCACTTT. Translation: CASSLGSRDRDYYNSPLHF.

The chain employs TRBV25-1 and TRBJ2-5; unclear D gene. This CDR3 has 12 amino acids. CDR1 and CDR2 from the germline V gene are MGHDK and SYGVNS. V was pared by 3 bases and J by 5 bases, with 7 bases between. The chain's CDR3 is CASSDLRETQYF. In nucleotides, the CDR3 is TGTGCCAGCAGTGACCTGCGGGAGACCCAGTACTTC.

DNA for the CDR3: TGCAGTGCTAGTCGTGGGTTCGGGTCCAATCAGCCCCAGCATTTT. Translation: CSASRGFGSNQPQHF. The chain carries TRBV20-1 and TRBJ1-5, with D uncertain. This CDR3 region has 15 residues. Between the trimmed V and J ends, which lost 3 bases and 3 bases, there was a span of 15 bases. In germline, CDR1 is DFQATT, CDR2 SNEGSKA (reference sequence).

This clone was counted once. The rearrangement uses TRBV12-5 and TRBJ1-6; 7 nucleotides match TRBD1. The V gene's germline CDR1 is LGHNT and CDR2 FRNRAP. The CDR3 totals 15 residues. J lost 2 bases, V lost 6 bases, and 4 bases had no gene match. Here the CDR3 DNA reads TGTGCTAGTGGCCCAGGGACAGCCTATAATTCACCCCTCCACTTT. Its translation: CASGPGTAYNSPLHF.

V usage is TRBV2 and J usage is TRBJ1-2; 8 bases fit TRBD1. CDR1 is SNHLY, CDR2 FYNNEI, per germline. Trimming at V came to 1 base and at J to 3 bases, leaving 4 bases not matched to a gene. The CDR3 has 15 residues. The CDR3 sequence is CASSEGQGIDYGYTF. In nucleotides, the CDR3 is TGTGCCAGCAGTGAAGGACAGGGGATTGACTATGGCTACACCTTC.

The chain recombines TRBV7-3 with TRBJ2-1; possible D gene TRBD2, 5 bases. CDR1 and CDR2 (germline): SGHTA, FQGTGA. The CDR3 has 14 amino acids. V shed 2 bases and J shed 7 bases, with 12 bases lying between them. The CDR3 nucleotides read TGTGCCAGCAGCTTAGCGGAGGTGGGGAATGAGCAGTTCTTC. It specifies CASSLAEVGNEQFF.

The CDR3 bases are TGTGCCATCAGTGCCAAGAACACCGGGGAGCTGTTTTTT. Its protein product is CAISAKNTGELFF. The rearrangement joins TRBV10-3 to TRBJ2-2; D is uncertain. Trimming removed 4 bases at V and 1 base at J, with 4 bases between. Germline CDR1 ENHRY, CDR2 SYGVKD. The CDR3 has 13 amino acids.

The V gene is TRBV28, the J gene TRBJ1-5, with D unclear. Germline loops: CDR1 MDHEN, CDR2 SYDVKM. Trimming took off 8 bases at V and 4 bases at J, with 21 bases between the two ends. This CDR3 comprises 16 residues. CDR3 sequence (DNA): TGTGCCAGCTCGAGAGCGGGGTCGCCCCTAAATCAGCCCCAGCATTTT. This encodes CASSRAGSPLNQPQHF.

The CDR3 region is CATSRNQNPNSPLHF. As DNA, the CDR3 is TGTGCCACCAGCAGGAATCAGAATCCAAATTCACCCCTCCACTTT. The V call is TRBV15, the J call TRBJ1-6, with D uncertain. The CDR3 is 15 amino acids. V lost 3 bases, J lost 7 bases, and 13 bases lay in between. CDR1 and CDR2 from the germline V gene are LNHNV and YYDKDF (reference sequence).

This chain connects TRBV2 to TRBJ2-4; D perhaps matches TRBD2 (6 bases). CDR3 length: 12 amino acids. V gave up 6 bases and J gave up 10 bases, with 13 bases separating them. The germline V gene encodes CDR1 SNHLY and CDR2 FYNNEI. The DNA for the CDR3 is TGTGCCAGCAGGGCGTTTCGGGGGATTCAGTACTTC. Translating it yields CASRAFRGIQYF.

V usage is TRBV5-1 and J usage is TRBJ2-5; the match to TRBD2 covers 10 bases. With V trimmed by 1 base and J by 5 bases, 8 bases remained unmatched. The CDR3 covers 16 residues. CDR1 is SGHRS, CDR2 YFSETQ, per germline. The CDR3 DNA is TGCGCCAGCAGCTTGACTAGCGGGAACCCGGGGGAGACCCAGTACTTC. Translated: CASSLTSGNPGETQYF.

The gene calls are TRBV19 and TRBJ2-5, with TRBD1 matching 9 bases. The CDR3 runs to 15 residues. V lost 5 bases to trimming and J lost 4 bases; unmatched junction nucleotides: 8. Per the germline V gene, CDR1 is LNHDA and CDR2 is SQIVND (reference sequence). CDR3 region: CASSPGTGRRETQYF. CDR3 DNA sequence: TGTGCCAGTAGTCCCGGGACAGGGAGACGAGAGACCCAGTACTTC.

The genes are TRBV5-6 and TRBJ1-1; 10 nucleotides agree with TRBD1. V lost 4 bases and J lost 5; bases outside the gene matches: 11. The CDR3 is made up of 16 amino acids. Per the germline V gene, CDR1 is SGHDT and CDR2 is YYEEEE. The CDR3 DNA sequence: TGTGCCAGCAGCCTAAGACAGGGGGCGGTGGGTACTGAAGCTTTCTTT. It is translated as CASSLRQGAVGTEAFF.

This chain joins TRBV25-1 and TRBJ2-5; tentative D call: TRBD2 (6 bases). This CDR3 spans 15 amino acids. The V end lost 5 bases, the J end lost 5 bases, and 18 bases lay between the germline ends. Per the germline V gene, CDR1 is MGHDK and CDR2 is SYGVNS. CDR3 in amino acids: CASSNARGGGETQYF. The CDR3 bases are TGTGCCAGCAGTAACGCGCGGGGAGGTGGGGAGACCCAGTACTTC.